A single sample gave rise to the 12 T cell receptor beta chains below, sequenced in a study of blood T cell repertoires in COVID-19. Using immunoSEQ multiplex PCR, the repertoire was profiled, and TCRdb retains in-frame clones only, with some absent. The top ten clones hold about 28% of a sample with over 110,000 clones, around 89% of them seen once. Sequencing was done on a sample of peripheral blood. These receptors all come from a human donor in a cohort sampled during active COVID-19.

The chain recombines TRBV14 with TRBJ2-7; the match to TRBD1 covers 7 bases. The CDR3 is made up of 14 amino acids. With V trimmed by 4 bases and J by 2 bases, 5 bases remained unmatched. Germline-derived CDR1 and CDR2 are SGHDN and FVKESK. For the CDR3, the DNA is TGTGCCAGCAGCCTTTTGACAGGGCCCTACGAGCAGTACTTC. Its translation is CASSLLTGPYEQYF. The full variable domain, rest sourced from reference TRBV14 and TRBJ2-7, is EAGVTQFPSHSVIEKGQTVTLRCDPISGHDNLYWYRRVMGKEIKFLLHFVKESKQDESGMPNNRFLAERTGGTYSTLKVQPAELEDSGVYFCASSLLTGPYEQYFGPGTRLTVT.

This chain joins TRBV7-3 and TRBJ2-1; no firm D call. The CDR3 spans 10 residues. Trimming shortened V by 6 bases and J by 7 bases, and 4 bases separated the two germline ends. CDR1 is SGHTA and CDR2 is FQGTGA in the germline V gene. The CDR3 loop is CASRLNEQFF. Here the CDR3 DNA reads TGTGCCAGCAGGCTAAATGAGCAGTTCTTC. The variable domain in full, completed from reference TRBV7-3 and TRBJ2-1, reads GAGVSQTPSNKVTEKGKYVELRCDPISGHTALYWYRQSLGQGPEFLIYFQGTGAADDSGLPNDRFFAVRPEGSVSTLKIQRTERGDSAVYLCASRLNEQFFGPGTRLTVL.

The chain carries TRBV7-2 and TRBJ2-7, with 10 bases identical to TRBD1. CDR3 length: 14 amino acids. CDR1 is SGHTA, CDR2 FQGNSA, per germline. The V gene end was trimmed by 2 bases and the J gene end by 4 bases; junction bases not matched to a gene: 2. CDR3 in DNA: TGTGCCAGCAGCTTATGGACAGGGGGGTACGAGCAGTACTTC. This gives the protein CASSLWTGGYEQYF.

The chain uses TRBV30 and TRBJ1-1, with 7 bases that match TRBD1. This CDR3 is 14 amino acids long. The germline V gene has CDR1 GTSNPN and CDR2 SVGIG (reference sequence). With V trimmed by 6 bases and J by 0 bases, 7 bases remained unmatched. The CDR3 DNA reads TGTGCCTGTGGAGGGGGCGCCTTGAACACTGAAGCTTTCTTT. Its protein product is CACGGGALNTEAFF. Variable domain in full (rest from reference TRBV30 and TRBJ1-1): SQTIHQWPATLVQPVGSPLSLECTVEGTSNPNLYWYRQAAGRGLQLLFYSVGIGQISSEVPQNLSASRPQDRQFILSSKKLLLSDSGFYLCACGGGALNTEAFFGQGTRLTVV.

The genes are TRBV5-1 and TRBJ2-2; D remains unclear. Germline V gives CDR1 SGHRS, CDR2 YFSETQ. Trimming shortened V by 0 bases and J by 0 bases, and 6 bases separated the two germline ends. The length of the CDR3 is 15 residues. DNA of the CDR3: TGCGCCAGCAGCTTGGATGCAGCGAACACCGGGGAGCTGTTTTTT. This encodes CASSLDAANTGELFF.

The CDR3 spells CASSGQGLANEKLFF. The CDR3 DNA sequence: TGTGCCAGCAGCGGACAGGGGCTGGCTAATGAAAAACTGTTTTTT. The rearrangement links TRBV2 to TRBJ1-4; TRBD1 aligns across 9 bases. V was pared by 6 bases and J by 3 bases, with 5 bases of the junction left unmatched. The CDR3 has 15 amino acids. Germline V lookup: CDR1 SNHLY, CDR2 FYNNEI.

This clone has only a few counts. DNA for the CDR3: TGTGCCACCAGCAGAGCCGGGGACATCGTAATGCAAGAGACCCAGTACTTC. Its protein is CATSRAGDIVMQETQYF. This rearrangement joins TRBV15 to TRBJ2-5; D possibly corresponds to TRBD1 (6 bases). In germline, CDR1 is LNHNV, CDR2 YYDKDF (reference sequence). This CDR3 contains 17 residues. V gave up 1 base and J gave up 2 bases, with 17 bases separating them.

This chain links TRBV18 with TRBJ2-3; 9 nucleotides line up with TRBD1. Trimming cost V 6 bases and J 0 bases; bases outside gene matches: 4. The CDR3 covers 15 residues. Germline V CDR1 and CDR2: KGHSH, LQKENI. CDR3 bases: TGTGCCAGCTCCCTACAGGGGGCAAGCACAGATACGCAGTATTTT. This translates into CASSLQGASTDTQYF.

This clone was seen just once. Distinct nucleotide sequences in the sample also encode this CDR3. The chain has TRBV4-1 and TRBJ2-3, with D tentatively TRBD1 (6 bases). The CDR3 sequence is 15 residues long. Germline loops: CDR1 MGHRA, CDR2 YSYEKL. V lost 4 bases to trimming and J lost 2 bases, with 13 bases between them. CDR3 in amino acids: CASSRIQGNTDTQYF. The CDR3 DNA is TGCGCCAGCAGCCGAATACAGGGAAACACAGATACGCAGTATTTT.

This chain links TRBV5-6 with TRBJ1-1, with 9 bases matching TRBD1. This CDR3 is 15 amino acids long. V shed 3 bases, J shed 5 bases, and the junction held 8 bases outside the gene matches. Germline CDR1 and CDR2: SGHDT and YYEEEE. CDR3: CASSWGQGEWTEAFF. CDR3 nucleotide sequence: TGTGCCAGCAGCTGGGGACAGGGCGAGTGGACTGAAGCTTTCTTT.

V and J are TRBV7-9 and TRBJ1-1, with 8 bases matching TRBD1. The CDR3 has 17 residues. Unmatched junction bases numbered 17, after V lost 5 bases and J lost 6 bases. CDR1 is SEHNR and CDR2 is FQNEAQ in the germline V gene (reference sequence). CDR3 in DNA: TGTGCCAGCAGCCTAGACCACAGGGGGGGAAGGAGGGCTGAAGCTTTCTTT. Translation gives CASSLDHRGGRRAEAFF.

This sequence joins TRBV10-3 and TRBJ2-5; 7 positions agree with TRBD2. Trimming removed 11 bases from V and 7 bases from J; junction bases left unmatched: 13. Looked up from germline, CDR1 is ENHRY and CDR2 is SYGVKD. The CDR3 length is 13 residues. The CDR3 loop reads CAASGVPEGTQYF. The CDR3 bases are TGTGCCGCCAGCGGGGTCCCCGAGGGGACCCAGTACTTC.